This T cell receptor beta chain was recovered during a study of blood T cell repertoires in COVID-19. Profiling relied on immunoSEQ multiplex PCR, and the TCRdb table lists in-frame clones only, not all of them. In the table there are 95,000 to 150,000 clones, more than 75% of which are singletons. Trimming shortened V by 1 base and J by 5 bases, and 11 bases separated the two germline ends. Germline V gene data show CDR1 as GTSNPN and CDR2 as SVGIG (reference sequence). The length of the CDR3 is 13 residues. This sequence originates from a man aged 55 to 70 with acute or convalescent COVID-19. The gene calls are TRBV30 and TRBJ1-1; a weak D match, TRBD1 (5 bases). The sequencing sample was made of peripheral blood. The CDR3: CAWSAGGETEAFF. The CDR3 DNA follows: TGTGCCTGGAGTGCGGGAGGGGAAACTGAAGCTTTCTTT.